A selection of T cell receptor beta chains follows, all from one sample in a study of cytomegalovirus exposure and HLA in healthy donors. Clones were sequenced by immunoSEQ multiplex PCR, and TCRdb holds only the in-frame ones, with some missing. This table holds around 90,000 clones, roughly 60% found once. The material sequenced was PBMCs. The receptors originated from a woman aged 50 to 65 in good health and CMV-seropositive. CDR3s include the opening cysteine and the closing phenylalanine or tryptophan. Fields, in order: V gene, CDR3 protein.

V gene: TRBV2
CDR3 protein: CASRVDRGGGEQFF

V gene: TRBV10-3
CDR3 protein: CAISDRRNPLPDTQYF

V gene: TRBV27
CDR3 protein: CASSLDRAMNTEAFF

V gene: TRBV5-1
CDR3 protein: CASRVTSGETYEQYF

V gene: TRBV7-2
CDR3 protein: CASSLDATGSNYGYTF

V gene: TRBV6-5
CDR3 protein: CASSRQDHYGYTF

V gene: TRBV25-1
CDR3 protein: CASSAGIITEAFF

V gene: TRBV28
CDR3 protein: CASSLPLAGHNEQFF

V gene: TRBV19
CDR3 protein: CATLRQGYYGYTF

V gene: TRBV5-1
CDR3 protein: CASGLDGNTEAFF

V gene: TRBV4-3
CDR3 protein: CASSQDLYGTGLHEQYF

V gene: TRBV29-1
CDR3 protein: CSVVSGTGGYEQYF

V gene: TRBV6-5
CDR3 protein: CASGFREQFF

V gene: TRBV28
CDR3 protein: CASSFGGGSYNEQFF

V gene: TRBV28
CDR3 protein: CASTSPGQGYEAFF

V gene: TRBV6-6
CDR3 protein: CASSKGLSEQYF

V gene: TRBV30
CDR3 protein: CAWSTGNSGNTIYF

V gene: TRBV6-5
CDR3 protein: CASSYSGGQETQYF

V gene: TRBV5-6
CDR3 protein: CASSLVSGKWGNEQFF

V gene: TRBV28
CDR3 protein: CASSYLYGATVTANEKLFF

V gene: TRBV5-1
CDR3 protein: CASSWQGDTQYF

V gene: TRBV6-5
CDR3 protein: CASSYLGLAPDTQYF

V gene: TRBV7-3
CDR3 protein: CASSWTTNTEAFF

V gene: TRBV7-2
CDR3 protein: CASSFLAAATDTQYF

V gene: TRBV4-3
CDR3 protein: CASSQDWQGGQPQHF

V gene: TRBV2
CDR3 protein: CASSLRNQPQHF

V gene: TRBV30
CDR3 protein: CAWRGQGFGNTIYF

V gene: TRBV4-3
CDR3 protein: CASSQEYSGETQYF

V gene: TRBV6-5
CDR3 protein: CASSLGGSYNEQFF

V gene: TRBV9
CDR3 protein: CASSPPDSLYEQYF

V gene: TRBV5-1
CDR3 protein: CASSLQGADRNEQFF

V gene: TRBV9
CDR3 protein: CASSVFGTGEDEQFF

V gene: TRBV5-1
CDR3 protein: CASSLVVGPEETQYF

V gene: TRBV5-1
CDR3 protein: CASSQGLDGYEQYF

V gene: TRBV7-9
CDR3 protein: CASSLALQGSYGYTF

V gene: TRBV25-1
CDR3 protein: CASSKIGQGEGEKLFF

V gene: TRBV27
CDR3 protein: CASSLGGDPNTEAFF

V gene: TRBV4-3
CDR3 protein: CASSQEYYPAETQYF

V gene: TRBV29-1
CDR3 protein: CSVTGGETEAFF

V gene: TRBV4-3
CDR3 protein: CASSQASGGTNEKLFF

V gene: TRBV30
CDR3 protein: CASTQYTEAFF

V gene: TRBV9
CDR3 protein: CASSFAGTEGEKLFF

V gene: TRBV19
CDR3 protein: CASSGQGVSDTQYF

V gene: TRBV7-2
CDR3 protein: CASSTQGNTEAFF

V gene: TRBV29-1
CDR3 protein: CSVARTGGTDTQYF

V gene: TRBV7-9
CDR3 protein: CASSLGQGNTEAFF

V gene: TRBV19
CDR3 protein: CASSSGGYEQYF

V gene: TRBV7-9
CDR3 protein: CASSAARDNEQFF

V gene: TRBV5-1
CDR3 protein: CASSFGGVSETQYF

V gene: TRBV29-1
CDR3 protein: CSVDGLAGPQETQYF

V gene: TRBV7-9
CDR3 protein: CASSLAGRVRDEQYF

V gene: TRBV6-1
CDR3 protein: CASSEVGDEQFF